This is a list of T cell receptor beta chains from one sample in a study of T cells in Graves' hyperthyroidism and ophthalmopathy. TCRdb used MiXCR to reprocess the multiplex PCR reads, holding one entry per CDR3 protein. The table lists roughly 420,000 distinct CDR3 sequences, 15% to 19% of them singletons. Sequencing input: blood. These receptors were obtained from a woman under 30 with Graves' hyperthyroidism. Each CDR3 is given with its conserved first and last residue. Each record gives: clone size, J gene, V gene, D gene, CDR3 DNA, CDR3 protein. A D gene is named only where the DNA matches it firmly. Part of the rows lack a size; the others show once, few, many or a class for expanded clones.

clone_size: -
j_call: TRBJ2-1
v_call: TRBV11-3
d_call: -
cdr3_nt: TGTGCCAGCAGCTTAGTAGGGGCGAACACTCTCGAGCAGTTCTTC
cdr3_aa: CASSLVGANTLEQFF

clone_size: -
j_call: TRBJ1-2
v_call: TRBV24-1
d_call: -
cdr3_nt: TGTGCCACCTCGGGGGGATATGGCTACACCTTC
cdr3_aa: CATSGGYGYTF

clone_size: many
j_call: TRBJ2-2
v_call: TRBV13
d_call: -
cdr3_nt: TGTGCCAGCAGCTTAGAAGGAGGGGGCCGCACCGGGGAGCTGTTTTTT
cdr3_aa: CASSLEGGGRTGELFF

clone_size: few
j_call: TRBJ2-1
v_call: TRBV7-3
d_call: -
cdr3_nt: TGTGCCAGCAGCTTGGGTCTCAAGCGGAATGAGCGGTTCTTC
cdr3_aa: CASSLGLKRNERFF

clone_size: -
j_call: TRBJ1-2
v_call: TRBV15
d_call: -
cdr3_nt: TGTGCCACCAGCAGAGGGGAGGGTGGTTATGGCTACACCTTC
cdr3_aa: CATSRGEGGYGYTF

clone_size: -
j_call: TRBJ2-5
v_call: TRBV3-1
d_call: -
cdr3_nt: TGTGCCAGCAGCCAGGGGGGAAAAGAGACCCGGTACTTC
cdr3_aa: CASSQGGKETRYF

clone_size: few
j_call: TRBJ1-2
v_call: TRBV7-9
d_call: -
cdr3_nt: TGTGCCAGCAGCGGGGGAGGGACCGCTTATGGCTACACCTTC
cdr3_aa: CASSGGGTAYGYTF

clone_size: -
j_call: TRBJ1-1
v_call: TRBV3-1
d_call: TRBD1
cdr3_nt: TGTGCCGGCAGCCAGGGCTGGACAGGGGAGGTGAACACTGAAGCTTTCTTT
cdr3_aa: CAGSQGWTGEVNTEAFF

clone_size: -
j_call: TRBJ2-1
v_call: TRBV5-8
d_call: -
cdr3_nt: TGTGCCTGCAGCTTGTGGGGTGGGGGATACAATGAGCAGTTCTTC
cdr3_aa: CACSLWGGGYNEQFF

clone_size: many
j_call: TRBJ1-1
v_call: TRBV6-1
d_call: -
cdr3_nt: TGTGCCAGCACCCTAATACAGACAAACACTGAAGCTTTCTTT
cdr3_aa: CASTLIQTNTEAFF

clone_size: many
j_call: TRBJ1-1
v_call: TRBV30
d_call: -
cdr3_nt: TGTGCCTGGAGTCTTCTCGACACTGAAGCTTTCTTT
cdr3_aa: CAWSLLDTEAFF

clone_size: many
j_call: TRBJ2-7
v_call: TRBV10-2
d_call: -
cdr3_nt: TGCGCCAGCAGTGAGTCCAGTCACGAGCAGTACTTC
cdr3_aa: CASSESSHEQYF

clone_size: few
j_call: TRBJ2-7
v_call: TRBV7-9
d_call: TRBD1
cdr3_nt: TGTGCCAGCAGCTCGGACAGGATCTCCTACGAGCAGTACTTC
cdr3_aa: CASSSDRISYEQYF

clone_size: many
j_call: TRBJ1-5
v_call: TRBV12-3/TRBV12-4
d_call: -
cdr3_nt: TGTGCCAGCAGTTTGGACGGAGATCAGCCCCAGCATTTT
cdr3_aa: CASSLDGDQPQHF

clone_size: many
j_call: TRBJ1-1
v_call: TRBV10-3
d_call: -
cdr3_nt: TGTGCCATCAGTGAGACAGGAACAGACACTGAAGCTTTCTTT
cdr3_aa: CAISETGTDTEAFF

clone_size: many
j_call: TRBJ1-4
v_call: TRBV12-3/TRBV12-4
d_call: -
cdr3_nt: TGTGCCAGCAGTTTCAGCAGGGTCGATGAAAAACTGTTTTTT
cdr3_aa: CASSFSRVDEKLFF

clone_size: -
j_call: TRBJ2-5
v_call: TRBV7-9
d_call: TRBD2
cdr3_nt: TGTGCCAGCAGCCTACTAGCGGAGAGAGAGACCCAGTACTTC
cdr3_aa: CASSLLAERETQYF

clone_size: -
j_call: TRBJ2-3
v_call: TRBV11-2
d_call: TRBD2
cdr3_nt: TGTGCCAGCAGCTACTTAGCGGGAAGCACAGATACGCAGTATTTT
cdr3_aa: CASSYLAGSTDTQYF

clone_size: many
j_call: TRBJ2-5
v_call: TRBV10-2
d_call: TRBD1
cdr3_nt: TGCGCCAGCAGTGAGCCGGGGACAGCCAAAGAGACCCAGTACTTC
cdr3_aa: CASSEPGTAKETQYF

clone_size: many
j_call: TRBJ2-7
v_call: TRBV19
d_call: TRBD2
cdr3_nt: TGTGCCAGTAGTAGGGGACTAGAAACGTACGAGCAGTACTTC
cdr3_aa: CASSRGLETYEQYF

clone_size: many
j_call: TRBJ2-1
v_call: TRBV20-1
d_call: -
cdr3_nt: TGCAGTGCCCCCGACATCGATGAGCAGTTCTTC
cdr3_aa: CSAPDIDEQFF

clone_size: -
j_call: TRBJ2-6
v_call: TRBV7-9
d_call: TRBD2
cdr3_nt: TGTGCCAGCAGCGTGGTTTGGAGCGGGGCCGACGTCCTGACTTTC
cdr3_aa: CASSVVWSGADVLTF

clone_size: many
j_call: TRBJ2-1
v_call: TRBV12-3/TRBV12-4
d_call: -
cdr3_nt: TGTGCCAGCAGTTTGGGGGGAGTAAGCTACAATGAGCAGTTCTTC
cdr3_aa: CASSLGGVSYNEQFF

clone_size: many
j_call: TRBJ2-7
v_call: TRBV5-1
d_call: TRBD1
cdr3_nt: TGCGCCAGCAGCTCGTACAGGGACAGGGGTATCTACGAGCAGTACTTC
cdr3_aa: CASSSYRDRGIYEQYF

clone_size: many
j_call: TRBJ1-1
v_call: TRBV5-1
d_call: -
cdr3_nt: TGCGCCAGCAGCTTACGGGGGACTGAAGCTTTCTTT
cdr3_aa: CASSLRGTEAFF

clone_size: many
j_call: TRBJ2-1
v_call: TRBV11-3
d_call: TRBD2
cdr3_nt: TGTGCCAGCAGCTTAGATCTTTCGGGACTAGTATTCAATGAGCAGTTCTTC
cdr3_aa: CASSLDLSGLVFNEQFF

clone_size: many
j_call: TRBJ1-6
v_call: TRBV12-3/TRBV12-4
d_call: TRBD1
cdr3_nt: TGTGCCAGCAGCAGGACAGGGAGGTATTCACCCCTCCACTTT
cdr3_aa: CASSRTGRYSPLHF

clone_size: many
j_call: TRBJ2-7
v_call: TRBV10-2
d_call: TRBD2
cdr3_nt: TGCGCCAGCAGTGATAGCGGACTAGCGGAATACGAGCAGTACTTC
cdr3_aa: CASSDSGLAEYEQYF

clone_size: many
j_call: TRBJ1-2
v_call: TRBV6-1
d_call: TRBD1
cdr3_nt: TGTGCCAGCCGTGGGACAGGCTCTCGAATCTATGGCTACACCTTC
cdr3_aa: CASRGTGSRIYGYTF

clone_size: many
j_call: TRBJ1-4
v_call: TRBV28
d_call: -
cdr3_nt: TGTGCCAGCAGTTTGGATGCTAATGAAAAACTGTTTTTT
cdr3_aa: CASSLDANEKLFF

clone_size: few
j_call: TRBJ1-4
v_call: TRBV14
d_call: -
cdr3_nt: TGTGCCAGCAGCCCACCGGGACGGGAAAAACTGTTTTTT
cdr3_aa: CASSPPGREKLFF

clone_size: -
j_call: TRBJ1-5
v_call: TRBV24-1
d_call: TRBD1
cdr3_nt: TGTGCCACCCCGAGACAGGGGGCGTATTTT
cdr3_aa: CATPRQGAYF

clone_size: many
j_call: TRBJ2-3
v_call: TRBV6-4
d_call: TRBD2
cdr3_nt: TGTGCCAGCAGCGAAACTAGCGGTTCTAGCACAGATACGCAGTATTTT
cdr3_aa: CASSETSGSSTDTQYF

clone_size: many
j_call: TRBJ2-3
v_call: TRBV28
d_call: TRBD2
cdr3_nt: TGTGCCAGCAGTATCTCTAGCGGCTTGACAGATACGCAGTATTTT
cdr3_aa: CASSISSGLTDTQYF

clone_size: many
j_call: TRBJ2-1
v_call: TRBV11-2
d_call: -
cdr3_nt: TGTGCCAGCAGCTTATCCGCCGGGGCGGACAATGAGCAGTTCTTC
cdr3_aa: CASSLSAGADNEQFF